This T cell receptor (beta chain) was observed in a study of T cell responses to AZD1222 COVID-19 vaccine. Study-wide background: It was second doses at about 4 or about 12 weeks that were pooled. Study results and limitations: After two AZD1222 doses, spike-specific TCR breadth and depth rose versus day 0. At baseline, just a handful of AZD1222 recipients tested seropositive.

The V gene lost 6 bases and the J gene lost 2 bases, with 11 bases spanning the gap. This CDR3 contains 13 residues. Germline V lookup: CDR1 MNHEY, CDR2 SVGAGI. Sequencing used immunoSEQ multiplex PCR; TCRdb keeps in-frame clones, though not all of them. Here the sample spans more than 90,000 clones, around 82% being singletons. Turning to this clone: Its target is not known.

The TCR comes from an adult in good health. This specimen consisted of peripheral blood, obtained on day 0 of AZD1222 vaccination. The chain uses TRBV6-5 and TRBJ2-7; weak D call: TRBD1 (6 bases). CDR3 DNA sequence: TGTGCCAGCAGAACGACAGGCGCCTACGAGCAGTACTTC. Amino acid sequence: CASRTTGAYEQYF.